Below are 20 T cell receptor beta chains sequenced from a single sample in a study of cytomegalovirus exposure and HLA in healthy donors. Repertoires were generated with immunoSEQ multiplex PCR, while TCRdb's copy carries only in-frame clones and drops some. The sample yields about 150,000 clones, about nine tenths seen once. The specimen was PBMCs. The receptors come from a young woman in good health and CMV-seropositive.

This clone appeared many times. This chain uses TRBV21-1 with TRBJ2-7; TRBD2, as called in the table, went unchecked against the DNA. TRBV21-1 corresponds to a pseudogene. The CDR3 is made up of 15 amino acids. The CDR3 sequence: CASSNPSPPRWEQYF. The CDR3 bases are TGTGCCAGCAGCAATCCTTCCCCCCCGCGGTGGGAGCAGTACTTC.

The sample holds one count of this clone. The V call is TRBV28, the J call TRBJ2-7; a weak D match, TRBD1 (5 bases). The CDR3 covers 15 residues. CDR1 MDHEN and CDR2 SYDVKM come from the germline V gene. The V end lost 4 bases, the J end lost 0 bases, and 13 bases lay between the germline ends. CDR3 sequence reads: CASSSRAGLSYEQYF. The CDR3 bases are TGTGCCAGCAGTTCGCGTGCAGGGCTCTCCTACGAGCAGTACTTC.

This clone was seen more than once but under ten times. CDR3 in amino acids: CASSLGDRDQETQYF. CDR3 sequence (DNA): TGCGCCAGCAGCTTGGGGGACAGGGACCAAGAGACCCAGTACTTC. The chain joins TRBV5-1 to TRBJ2-5; 9 bases are a match to TRBD1. The germline gives CDR1 SGHRS, CDR2 YFSETQ. Trimming removed 0 bases from V and 0 bases from J; junction bases left unmatched: 0. The CDR3 is 15 amino acids. Full variable domain (rest looked up from reference TRBV5-1 and TRBJ2-5): KAGVTQTPRYLIKTRGQQVTLSCSPISGHRSVSWYQQTPGQGLQFLFEYFSETQRNKGNFPGRFSGRQFSNSRSEMNVSTLELGDSALYLCASSLGDRDQETQYFGPGTRLLVL.

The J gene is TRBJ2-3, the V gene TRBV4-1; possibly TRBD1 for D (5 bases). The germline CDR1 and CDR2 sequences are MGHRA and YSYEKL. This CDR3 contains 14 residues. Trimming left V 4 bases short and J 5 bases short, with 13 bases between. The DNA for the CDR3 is TGCGCCAGCAGCCCTAGTCCCGACAGAGATACGCAGTATTTT. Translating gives CASSPSPDRDTQYF.

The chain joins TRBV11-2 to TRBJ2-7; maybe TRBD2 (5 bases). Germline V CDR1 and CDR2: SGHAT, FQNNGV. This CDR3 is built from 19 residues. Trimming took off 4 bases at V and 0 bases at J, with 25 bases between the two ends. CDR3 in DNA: TGTGCCAGCAGCTCTGGACTTATATGGGGTGTACACCGCTCCTACGAGCAGTACTTC. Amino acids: CASSSGLIWGVHRSYEQYF.

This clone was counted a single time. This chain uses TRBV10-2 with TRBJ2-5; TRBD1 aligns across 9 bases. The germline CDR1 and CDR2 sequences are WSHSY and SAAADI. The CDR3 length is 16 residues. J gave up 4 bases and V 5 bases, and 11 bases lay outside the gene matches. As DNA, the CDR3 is TGCGCCAGCAGTCGTCCCGGGACAGGGTCAGGAGAGACCCAGTACTTC. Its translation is CASSRPGTGSGETQYF.

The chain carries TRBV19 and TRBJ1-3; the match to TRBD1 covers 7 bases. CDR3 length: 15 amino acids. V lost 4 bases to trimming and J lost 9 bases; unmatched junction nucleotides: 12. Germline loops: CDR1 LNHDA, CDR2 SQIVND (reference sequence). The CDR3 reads CASSKGTAARGTIYF. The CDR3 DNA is TGTGCCAGTAGTAAGGGGACAGCCGCGCGGGGCACCATATATTTT.

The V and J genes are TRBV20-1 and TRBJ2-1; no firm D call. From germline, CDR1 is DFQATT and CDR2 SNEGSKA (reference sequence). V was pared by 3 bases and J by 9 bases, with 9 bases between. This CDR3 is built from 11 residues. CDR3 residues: CSARSLPEQFF. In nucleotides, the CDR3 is TGCAGTGCTAGGTCTCTCCCTGAGCAGTTCTTC.

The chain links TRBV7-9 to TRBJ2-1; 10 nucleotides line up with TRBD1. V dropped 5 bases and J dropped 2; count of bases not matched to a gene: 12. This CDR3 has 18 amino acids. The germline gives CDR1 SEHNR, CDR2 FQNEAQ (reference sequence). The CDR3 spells CASSRSYRGQGPYNEQFF. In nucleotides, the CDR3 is TGTGCCAGCAGCCGATCTTACCGGGGACAGGGGCCCTACAATGAGCAGTTCTTC.

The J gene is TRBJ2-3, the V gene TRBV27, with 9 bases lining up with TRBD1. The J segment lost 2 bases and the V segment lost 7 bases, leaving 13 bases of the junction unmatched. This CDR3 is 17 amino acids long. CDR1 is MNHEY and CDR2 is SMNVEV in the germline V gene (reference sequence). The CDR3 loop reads CASKGRDRDFPTDTQYF. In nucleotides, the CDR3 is TGTGCCAGCAAGGGACGGGACAGGGATTTTCCCACAGATACGCAGTATTTT.

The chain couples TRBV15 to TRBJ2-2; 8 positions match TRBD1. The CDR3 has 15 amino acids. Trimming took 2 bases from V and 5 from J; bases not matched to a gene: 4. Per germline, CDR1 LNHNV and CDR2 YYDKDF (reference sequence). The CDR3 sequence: CATSRYGQGTGELFF. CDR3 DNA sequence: TGTGCCACCAGCAGATATGGACAGGGAACCGGGGAGCTGTTTTTT.

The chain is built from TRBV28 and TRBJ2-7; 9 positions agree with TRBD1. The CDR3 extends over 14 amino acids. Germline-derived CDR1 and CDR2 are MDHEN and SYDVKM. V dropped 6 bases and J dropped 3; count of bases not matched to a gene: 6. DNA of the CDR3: TGTGCCAGCAGCTCATGGACAGGGGACTACGAGCAGTACTTC. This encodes CASSSWTGDYEQYF.

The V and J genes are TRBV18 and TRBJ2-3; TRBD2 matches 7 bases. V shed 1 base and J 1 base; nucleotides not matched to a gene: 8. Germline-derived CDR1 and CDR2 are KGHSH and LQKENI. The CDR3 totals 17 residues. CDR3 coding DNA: TGTGCCAGCTCACCACTAACGACTAGCAGACGCACAGATACGCAGTATTTT. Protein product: CASSPLTTSRRTDTQYF.

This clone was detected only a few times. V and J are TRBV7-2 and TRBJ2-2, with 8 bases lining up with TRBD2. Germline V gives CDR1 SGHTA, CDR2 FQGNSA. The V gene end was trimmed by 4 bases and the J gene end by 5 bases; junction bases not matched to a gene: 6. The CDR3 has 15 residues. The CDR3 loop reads CASSSGGAGTGELFF. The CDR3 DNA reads TGTGCCAGCAGCTCCGGGGGGGCCGGAACCGGGGAGCTGTTTTTT.

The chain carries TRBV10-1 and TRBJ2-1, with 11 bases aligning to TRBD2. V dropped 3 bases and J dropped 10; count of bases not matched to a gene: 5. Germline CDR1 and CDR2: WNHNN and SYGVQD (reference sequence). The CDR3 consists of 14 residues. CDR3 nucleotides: TGCGCCAGCAGTGAACTAGCGGGAGATGAGGAGCAGTTCTTC. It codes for CASSELAGDEEQFF.

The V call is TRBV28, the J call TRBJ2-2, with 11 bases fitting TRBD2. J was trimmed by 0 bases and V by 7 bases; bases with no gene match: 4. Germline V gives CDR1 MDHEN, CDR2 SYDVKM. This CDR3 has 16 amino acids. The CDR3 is CASKLAGAANTGELFF. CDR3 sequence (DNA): TGTGCCAGCAAACTAGCGGGAGCCGCGAACACCGGGGAGCTGTTTTTT.

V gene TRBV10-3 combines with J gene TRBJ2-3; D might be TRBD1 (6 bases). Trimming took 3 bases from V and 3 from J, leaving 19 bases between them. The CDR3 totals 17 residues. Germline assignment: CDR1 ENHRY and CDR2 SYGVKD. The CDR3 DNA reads TGTGCCATCAGTGATTGGGGGCAGGGACGTCGGACAGATACGCAGTATTTT. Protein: CAISDWGQGRRTDTQYF.

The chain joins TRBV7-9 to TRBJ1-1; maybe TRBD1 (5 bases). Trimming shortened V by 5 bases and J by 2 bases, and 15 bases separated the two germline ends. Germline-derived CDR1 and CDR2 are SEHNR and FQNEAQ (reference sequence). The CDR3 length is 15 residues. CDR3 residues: CASSLSGGGNTEAFF. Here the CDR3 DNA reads TGTGCCAGCAGCCTCTCGGGGGGTGGAAACACTGAAGCTTTCTTT. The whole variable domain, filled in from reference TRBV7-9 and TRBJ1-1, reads DTGVSQNPRHKITKRGQNVTFRCDPISEHNRLYWYRQTLGQGPEFLTYFQNEAQLEKSRLLSDRFSAERPKGSFSTLEIQRTEQGDSAMYLCASSLSGGGNTEAFFGQGTRLTVV.

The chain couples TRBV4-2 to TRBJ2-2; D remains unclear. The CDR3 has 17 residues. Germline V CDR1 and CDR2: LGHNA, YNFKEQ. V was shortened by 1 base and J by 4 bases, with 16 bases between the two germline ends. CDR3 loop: CASSQVMLLTFTGELFF. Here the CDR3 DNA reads TGTGCCAGCAGCCAAGTCATGTTACTCACGTTCACCGGGGAGCTGTTTTTT.

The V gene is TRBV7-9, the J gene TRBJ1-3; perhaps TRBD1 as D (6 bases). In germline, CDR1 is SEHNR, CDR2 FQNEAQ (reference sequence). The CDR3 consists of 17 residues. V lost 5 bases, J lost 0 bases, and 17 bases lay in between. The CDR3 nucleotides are TGTGCCAGCAGCCCCCCCCAGGGACACCTCTCTGGAAACACCATATATTTT. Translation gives CASSPPQGHLSGNTIYF. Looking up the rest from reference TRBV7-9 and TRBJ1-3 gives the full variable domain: DTGVSQNPRHKITKRGQNVTFRCDPISEHNRLYWYRQTLGQGPEFLTYFQNEAQLEKSRLLSDRFSAERPKGSFSTLEIQRTEQGDSAMYLCASSPPQGHLSGNTIYFGEGSWLTVV.